The 14 T cell receptor beta chains reported below all come from one sample, sequenced in a study of T cells after yellow fever vaccination. TCRdb processed the 5' RACE reads anew with MiXCR; each CDR3 protein has one entry. The sample yields 200,000 to 300,000 distinct CDR3 sequences, 10% to 15% seen once. The sample consisted of CD4+ T cells sorted from PBMCs, taken 45 days after the yellow fever booster vaccination. These receptors were collected from a young man who received the YFV17D yellow fever vaccine.

This clonotype was seen a handful of times. The chain couples TRBV5-8 to TRBJ2-1; the D gene is possibly TRBD1 (5 bases). The CDR3 length is 13 residues. V was shortened by 4 bases and J by 9 bases, with 14 bases between the two germline ends. CDR1 is SGHTS and CDR2 is YDEGEE in the germline V gene. The CDR3 nucleotides read TGTGCCAGCAGCCTCGGGCAGGGCCGTGAGCAGTTCTTC. This encodes CASSLGQGREQFF.

J is TRBJ2-7 and V is TRBV20-1; D is ambiguous. CDR3 length equals 14 residues. Germline loops: CDR1 DFQATT, CDR2 SNEGSKA (reference sequence). Trimming pared 5 bases from V and 1 base from J, leaving 15 bases between. CDR3 sequence: CSAATQTPSYEQYF. CDR3 nucleotide sequence: TGCAGTGCTGCCACACAGACCCCTTCCTACGAGCAGTACTTC.

This chain links TRBV20-1 with TRBJ2-4, with 11 bases aligning to TRBD1. The germline V gene has CDR1 DFQATT and CDR2 SNEGSKA (reference sequence). The CDR3 spans 16 residues. Losses at the gene ends were 4 bases for V and 0 bases for J; bases not matched to a gene: 5. The CDR3 is CSAKGQGARAKNIQYF. CDR3 DNA: TGCAGTGCTAAAGGACAGGGGGCGCGAGCCAAAAACATTCAGTACTTC.

At least ten counts were recorded for this clonotype. The rearrangement uses TRBV12-3 or TRBV12-4 and TRBJ2-7; 10 bases match TRBD2. The junction had 2 bases not matched to a gene; V was cut back by 1 base and J by 2 bases. There are 15 residues in the CDR3. The CDR3 DNA reads as TGTGCCAGCAGTTTAGGAGGACTAGCGGCCTACGAGCAGTACTTC. Its protein product is CASSLGGLAAYEQYF.

This chain uses TRBV20-1 with TRBJ2-5; possibly TRBD1 for D (5 bases). CDR1 is DFQATT and CDR2 is SNEGSKA in the germline V gene (reference sequence). The CDR3 sequence is 13 residues long. V was shortened by 2 bases and J by 4 bases, with 11 bases between the two germline ends. CDR3 amino acids: CSARLDSRETQYF. CDR3 bases: TGCAGTGCTAGACTAGACAGCCGAGAGACCCAGTACTTC.

The V gene is TRBV29-1, the J gene TRBJ1-1; D uncertain. Germline CDR1 is SQVTM and CDR2 is ANQGSEA. Trimming stripped 3 bases from V and 2 bases from J, with 7 bases between. This CDR3 has 12 residues. The CDR3 loop is CSVDRANTEAFF. CDR3 nucleotides: TGCAGCGTTGATAGGGCAAACACTGAAGCTTTCTTT.

This clonotype was counted between two and nine times. The chain has TRBV18 and TRBJ2-5, with no clear D. Germline V gene lookup returns CDR1 KGHSH and CDR2 LQKENI. CDR3 length equals 13 residues. Trimming left V 8 bases short and J 2 bases short, with 12 bases between. The CDR3 loop reads CASTRTIQETQYF. CDR3 DNA sequence: TGTGCCAGCACCCGGACCATACAAGAGACCCAGTACTTC. The variable domain in full, with the rest retrieved from reference TRBV18 and TRBJ2-5, is NAGVMQNPRHLVRRRGQEARLRCSPMKGHSHVYWYRQLPEEGLKFMVYLQKENIIDESGMPKERFSAEFPKEGPSILRIQQVVRGDSAAYFCASTRTIQETQYFGPGTRLLVL.

This clonotype was counted only a few times. V gene TRBV7-2 combines with J gene TRBJ2-7; D remains ambiguous. The V end lost 8 bases, the J end lost 6 bases, and 11 bases lay between the germline ends. Germline V gene data show CDR1 as SGHTA and CDR2 as FQGNSA. This CDR3 contains 11 residues. CDR3 bases: TGTGCCAGCTCACTCTCACTCGAGCAGTACTTC. It yields the protein CASSLSLEQYF.

The rearrangement uses TRBV20-1 and TRBJ2-1; D could derive from TRBD1 or TRBD2 (5 bases each). The CDR3 is 14 residues long. Germline-derived CDR1 and CDR2 are DFQATT and SNEGSKA (reference sequence). Trimming cost V 1 base and J 7 bases, with 14 bases left between them. The CDR3 loop is CSARVGTAVNEQFF. In DNA form, the CDR3 reads TGCAGTGCTAGAGTTGGGACCGCCGTGAATGAGCAGTTCTTC.

V is TRBV5-1 and J is TRBJ1-1; no definite D call. Germline V gene lookup returns CDR1 SGHRS and CDR2 YFSETQ. The CDR3 length is 14 residues. The V end was cut by 0 bases, the J end by 1 base, with 7 bases between. The CDR3 sequence is CASSLVPENTEAFF. CDR3 bases: TGCGCCAGCAGCTTGGTGCCAGAGAACACTGAAGCTTTCTTT.

The chain combines TRBV29-1 with TRBJ1-4; D is possibly TRBD1 (5 bases). Germline assignment: CDR1 SQVTM and CDR2 ANQGSEA. With 7 bases removed from V and 4 bases from J, the gap between germline ends came to 13 bases. This CDR3 is built from 13 residues. CDR3 DNA sequence: TGCAGCGCGAAACAGGAAATTAATGAAAAACTGTTTTTT. It yields the protein CSAKQEINEKLFF.

This clonotype has a count of ten or more. The V gene is TRBV7-9, the J gene TRBJ2-7; 8 nucleotides align to TRBD1. The CDR3 runs to 14 residues. Losses at the gene ends were 8 bases for V and 5 bases for J; bases not matched to a gene: 11. The germline V gene has CDR1 SEHNR and CDR2 FQNEAQ (reference sequence). The CDR3 coding sequence is TGTGCCAGCGCCTTCGGACAGGGAATCGACGAGCAGTACTTC. This codes for CASAFGQGIDEQYF.

This clonotype was seen a handful of times. V is TRBV5-1 and J is TRBJ2-7, with D maybe TRBD1 (5 bases). The CDR3 is 16 amino acids. Germline V gives CDR1 SGHRS, CDR2 YFSETQ. Deletions cut 7 bases from V and 7 bases from J, with 27 bases between. CDR3 in amino acids: CASAMGLNGPRLEQYF. CDR3 DNA: TGCGCCAGCGCTATGGGGCTCAACGGTCCGCGTCTGGAGCAGTACTTC. The full variable domain, in which reference TRBV5-1 and TRBJ2-7 provide the parts outside the CDR3, is KAGVTQTPRYLIKTRGQQVTLSCSPISGHRSVSWYQQTPGQGLQFLFEYFSETQRNKGNFPGRFSGRQFSNSRSEMNVSTLELGDSALYLCASAMGLNGPRLEQYFGPGTRLTVT.

In its sample, this clonotype was seen a few times. This chain connects TRBV6-5 to TRBJ1-4; D is undetermined. CDR1 is MNHEY and CDR2 is SVGAGI in the germline V gene. V shed 0 bases and J shed 0 bases, with 8 bases lying between them. The CDR3 totals 16 residues. The CDR3 sequence is CASSYSFPATNEKLFF. The CDR3, as DNA: TGTGCCAGCAGTTACTCGTTCCCGGCAACTAATGAAAAACTGTTTTTT.